The clone carrying this T cell receptor beta chain was detected many times. This record comes from a study of T cells in Graves' hyperthyroidism and ophthalmopathy. Amplification of TCR beta CDR3 regions used RNA as the template. Primed by the HTBI set, a first-round RT-PCR was run on the TCR CDR3. One entry per CDR3 protein results from TCRdb running MiXCR on the multiplex PCR reads. The data hold about 690,000 distinct CDR3 sequences, with roughly 17% observed a single time. J lost 5 bases, V lost 2 bases, and 7 bases had no gene match. Per germline, CDR1 SGHRS and CDR2 YFSETQ. The CDR3 runs 15 residues. Absent ophthalmopathy progression within 18 months defined stable Graves' hyperthyroidism.

Sequencing was carried out using blood. The sequence was obtained from a man aged 50 to 59 with Graves' hyperthyroidism. J is TRBJ2-7 and V is TRBV5-1; 10 bases map to TRBD2. CDR3 amino acids: CASSLKLAGRHEQYF. Here the CDR3 DNA reads TGCGCCAGCAGCTTAAAACTAGCGGGAAGACACGAGCAGTACTTC.